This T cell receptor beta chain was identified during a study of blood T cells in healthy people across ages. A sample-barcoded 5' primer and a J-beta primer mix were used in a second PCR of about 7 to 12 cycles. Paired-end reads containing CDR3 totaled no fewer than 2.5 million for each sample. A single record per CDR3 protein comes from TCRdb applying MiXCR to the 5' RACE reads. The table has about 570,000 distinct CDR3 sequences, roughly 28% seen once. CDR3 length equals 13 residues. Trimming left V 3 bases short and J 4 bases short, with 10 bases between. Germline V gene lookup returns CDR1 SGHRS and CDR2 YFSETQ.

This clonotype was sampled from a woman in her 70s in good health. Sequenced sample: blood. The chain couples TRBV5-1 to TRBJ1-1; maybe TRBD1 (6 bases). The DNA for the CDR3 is TGCGCCAGCAGCTCACAGGGTACCACTGAAGCTTTCTTT. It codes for CASSSQGTTEAFF.